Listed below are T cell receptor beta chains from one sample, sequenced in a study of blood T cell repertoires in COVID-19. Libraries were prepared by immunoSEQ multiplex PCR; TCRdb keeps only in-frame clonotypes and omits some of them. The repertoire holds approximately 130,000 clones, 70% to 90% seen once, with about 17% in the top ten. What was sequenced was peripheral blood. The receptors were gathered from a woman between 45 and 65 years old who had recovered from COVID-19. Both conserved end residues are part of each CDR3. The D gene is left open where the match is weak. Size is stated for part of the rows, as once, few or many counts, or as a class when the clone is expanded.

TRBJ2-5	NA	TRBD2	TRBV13	TGTGCCAGCAGCGGGGGGACTAGCGGGAGTGGGACCCAGTACTTC	CASSGGTSGSGTQYF
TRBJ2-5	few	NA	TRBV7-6	TGTGCCAGCAGCTTAGACAGGGTGGTCCGGGAGACCCAGTACTTC	CASSLDRVVRETQYF
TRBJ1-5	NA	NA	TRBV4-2	TGTGCCAGCAGCCAAGATGGACAGACGCTCAATCAGCCCCAGCATTTT	CASSQDGQTLNQPQHF
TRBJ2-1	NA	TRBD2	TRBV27	TGTGCCAGCAGTTCCACTAGCGGGAGATACAATGAGCAGTTCTTC	CASSSTSGRYNEQFF
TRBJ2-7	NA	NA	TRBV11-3	TGTGCCAGCACCCCAGACAGGCCGAGCTCCTACGAGCAGTACTTC	CASTPDRPSSYEQYF
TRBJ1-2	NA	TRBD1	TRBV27	TGTGCCAGCAGCCCGGGACAGTTCTATGGCTACACCTTC	CASSPGQFYGYTF
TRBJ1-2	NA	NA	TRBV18	TGTGCCAGCTCACCGACGGGAACAGGGCTAGCTAACTATGGCTACACCTTC	CASSPTGTGLANYGYTF
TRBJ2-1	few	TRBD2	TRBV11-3	TGTGCCAGCATCCCGACTAGCGGGAGTTATGAGCAGTTCTTC	CASIPTSGSYEQFF
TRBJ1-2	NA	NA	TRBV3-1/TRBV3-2	TGTGCCAGCAGCCAAGGGGAGGACTATGGCTACACCTTC	CASSQGEDYGYTF
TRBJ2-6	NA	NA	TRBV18	TGTGCCAGCTCACTGCAGTCTGGGGCCAACGTCCTGACTTTC	CASSLQSGANVLTF
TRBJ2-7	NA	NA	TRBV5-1	TGCGCCAGCAGCTCCCTAAATTACGAGCAGTACTTC	CASSSLNYEQYF
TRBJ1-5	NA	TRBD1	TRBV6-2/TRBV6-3	TGTGCCAGCACCCCCCATTATGGGACAGATGGACAGCCCCAGCATTTT	CASTPHYGTDGQPQHF
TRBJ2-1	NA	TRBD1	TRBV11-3	TGTGCCAGCAGCTTTAGCCCGACAGGGGATGAGCAGTTCTTC	CASSFSPTGDEQFF
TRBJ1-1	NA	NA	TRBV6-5	TGTGCCAGCACCCTGACAAAGATGAACACTGAAGCTTTCTTT	CASTLTKMNTEAFF
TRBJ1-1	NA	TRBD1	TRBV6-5	TGTGCCAGCAGGGAGGGACAGATAATGAACACTGAAGCTTTCTTT	CASREGQIMNTEAFF
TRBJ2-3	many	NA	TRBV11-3	TGTGCCAGCAGCTTAGTAGGGGCAGATACGCAGTATTTT	CASSLVGADTQYF
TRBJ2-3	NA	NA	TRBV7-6	TGTGCCAGCAGCTTAGTGGGGGGGCAAGCTAGCACAGATACGCAGTATTTT	CASSLVGGQASTDTQYF
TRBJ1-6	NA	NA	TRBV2	TGTGCCACCAGAGCGCTAGGACAGACAAATTCACCCCTCCACTTT	CATRALGQTNSPLHF
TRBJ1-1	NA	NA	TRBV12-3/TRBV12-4	TGTGCCAGCAGTTTGGGACAAACTGAAGCTTTCTTT	CASSLGQTEAFF
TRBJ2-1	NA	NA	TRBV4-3	TGCGCCAGCAGCCAAGAGCCCCGACAGGCTGAGCAGTTCTTC	CASSQEPRQAEQFF
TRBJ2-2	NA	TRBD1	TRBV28	TGTGCCAGCGAACAGACCGGGACAGGGAACACCGGGGAGCTGTTTTTT	CASEQTGTGNTGELFF
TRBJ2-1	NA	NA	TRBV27	TGTGCCAGCAGACTTGTTGGTGGCAATGAGCAGTTCTTC	CASRLVGGNEQFF
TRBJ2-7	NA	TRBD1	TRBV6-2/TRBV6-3	TGTGCCAGCAGCCCTCAGACAGGGGTGGTTCTTGGGCAGTACTTC	CASSPQTGVVLGQYF
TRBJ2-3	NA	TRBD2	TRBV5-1	TGCGCCAGCAGCTTTTTAGCGGGAGTTGTAGATACGCAGTATTTT	CASSFLAGVVDTQYF
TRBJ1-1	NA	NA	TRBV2	TGTGCCAGCAGTCCAAACCCGACATCCCAAGCTTTCTTT	CASSPNPTSQAFF
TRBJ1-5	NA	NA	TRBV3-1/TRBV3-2	TGTGCCAGCAGCCCGACGGTGGGGGGGAGCAATCAGCCCCAGCATTTT	CASSPTVGGSNQPQHF
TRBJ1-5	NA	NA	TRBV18	TGTGCCAGCTCACAGGGGGGGCACAATCAGCCCCAGCATTTT	CASSQGGHNQPQHF
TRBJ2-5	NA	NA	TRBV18	TGTGCCAGCTCACCACGAAGGGAGGAGACCCAGTACTTC	CASSPRREETQYF
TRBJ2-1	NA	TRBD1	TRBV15	TGTGCCACCAGCAGAGATGCCAGGACAGGTGAGCAGTTCTTC	CATSRDARTGEQFF
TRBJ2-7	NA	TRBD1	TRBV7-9	TGTGCCAGCAGCTTAGTCGGAGACACAGGGGCCTACGAGCAGTACTTC	CASSLVGDTGAYEQYF
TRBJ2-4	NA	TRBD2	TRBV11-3	TGTGCCAGCAGCTTAAGGACTAGCGGGGATTTAGCCAAAAACATTCAGTACTTC	CASSLRTSGDLAKNIQYF
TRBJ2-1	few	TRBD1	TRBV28	TGTGCCAGCAGCCAGTTTGGACAGGTCCGTATCCATGAGCAGTTCTTC	CASSQFGQVRIHEQFF
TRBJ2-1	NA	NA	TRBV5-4	TGTGCCAGCAAAGCTTATACGAACAATGAGCAGTTCTTC	CASKAYTNNEQFF
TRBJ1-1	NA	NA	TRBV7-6	TGTGCCAGCAGCCGGACACAGAGTGGCTGGGCTGAAGCTTTCTTT	CASSRTQSGWAEAFF
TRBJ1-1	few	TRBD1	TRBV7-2	TGTGCCAGCAGCTTCAGAGGGGGCTTGACTGAAGCTTTCTTT	CASSFRGGLTEAFF
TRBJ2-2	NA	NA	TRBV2	TGTGCCAGCAGAAACCAGGGTACCGGGGAGCTGTTTTTT	CASRNQGTGELFF
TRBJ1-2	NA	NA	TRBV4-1	TGCGCCAGCAGCCATCTACCGGACATCGAAGGTGGCTACACCTTC	CASSHLPDIEGGYTF
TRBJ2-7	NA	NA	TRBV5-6	TGTGCCAGCAGCTCGGGACATTCCTACGAGCAGTACTTC	CASSSGHSYEQYF
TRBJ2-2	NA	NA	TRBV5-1	TGCGCCAGCAGCTTGGCGGCAGGCCACACCGGGGAGCTGTTTTTT	CASSLAAGHTGELFF
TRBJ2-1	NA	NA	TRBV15	TGTGCCACCAGCAGACCAACTAGAGACAATGAGCAGTTCTTC	CATSRPTRDNEQFF
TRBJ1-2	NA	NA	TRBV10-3	TGTGCCATCCGCTTTTCAGGGGACTATGGCTACACCTTC	CAIRFSGDYGYTF
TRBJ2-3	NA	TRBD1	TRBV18	TGTGCCAGCTCACGACAGGGGGGAGGAGGCACAGATACGCAGTATTTT	CASSRQGGGGTDTQYF
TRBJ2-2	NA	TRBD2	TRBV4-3	TGCGCCAGCAGCCAAGGACTAGCGGGAACGAACACCGGGGAGCTGTTTTTT	CASSQGLAGTNTGELFF
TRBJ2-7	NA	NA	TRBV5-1	TGCGCCAGCAGCTTGGGTTTTGCGGCCTACGAGCAGTACTTC	CASSLGFAAYEQYF
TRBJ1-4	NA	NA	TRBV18	TGTGCCAGCTCCGTTGCAACTAATGAAAAACTGTTTTTT	CASSVATNEKLFF
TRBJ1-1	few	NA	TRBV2	TGTGCCAGCAGTACTAAAAGGGGTGGTACTGAAGCTTTCTTT	CASSTKRGGTEAFF
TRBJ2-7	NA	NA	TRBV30	TGTGCCTGGAGAAGTCGGAGGGACCGGGCCTCGTACTTC	CAWRSRRDRASYF
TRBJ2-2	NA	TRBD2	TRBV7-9	TGTGCCAGCAGCTTGAGACTAGCGGGGACCGGGGAGCTGTTTTTT	CASSLRLAGTGELFF
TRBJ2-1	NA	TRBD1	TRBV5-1	TGCGCCAGCAGCCCTATGCCAGGGACAGGGGCCTACAATGAGCAGTTCTTC	CASSPMPGTGAYNEQFF
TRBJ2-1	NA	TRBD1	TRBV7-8	TGTGCCAGCAGCGGTACCGGGACAGGCTTCAATGAGCAGTTCTTC	CASSGTGTGFNEQFF
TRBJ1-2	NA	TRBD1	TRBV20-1	TGCAGTGCCGGGGACAGGGGAGGCTACACCTTC	CSAGDRGGYTF
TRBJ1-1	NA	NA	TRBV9	TGTGCCAGCAACGTTGGAGAAGGGGCGACTGAAGCTTTCTTT	CASNVGEGATEAFF
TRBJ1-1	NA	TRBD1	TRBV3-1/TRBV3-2	TGTGCCAGCAGCCAGACAGGGACTGAAGCTTTCTTT	CASSQTGTEAFF
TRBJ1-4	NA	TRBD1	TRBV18	TGTGCCAGCTCACCAATCGGGACAGTTAATGAAAAACTGTTTTTT	CASSPIGTVNEKLFF
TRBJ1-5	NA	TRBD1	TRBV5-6	TGTGCCAGCAGCCAACGCCACAGGGGGAGGCAGCCCCAGCATTTT	CASSQRHRGRQPQHF
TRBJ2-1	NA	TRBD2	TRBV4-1	TGCGCCAGCAGCCAAGTAATAGCGGGAGTTGGTGAGCAGTTCTTC	CASSQVIAGVGEQFF
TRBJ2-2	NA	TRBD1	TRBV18	TGTGCCAGCTCAGCCGGGACAGCGAACACCGGGGAGCTGTTTTTT	CASSAGTANTGELFF